The 23 T cell receptor beta chains below all came from one sample that was sequenced in a study of response to subunit inactivated influenza vaccine (dated by TCRdb to the late 2010s). The method was RT-PCR. The data were produced on an Illumina HiSeq 2500. TCRdb trimmed the raw reads at Q25, called clones with MiXCR and kept productive beta chains. Records with the same CDR3 protein are collapsed into one entry carrying the most frequent genes and DNA. The sample includes fewer than 800,000 distinct CDR3 sequences, with approximately 15% observed a single time. The ten top clones hold around 10% of the sample. Sequenced here: PBMCs from blood, sampled approximately 13 days after vaccination. The receptors derive from a man aged 50 to 60 who received an inactivated influenza vaccine. Donor details come from another sample of the same person, matched by shared clones.

The chain recombines TRBV7-8 with TRBJ2-1; D perhaps matches TRBD2 (5 bases). Germline values: CDR1 SGHVS, CDR2 FQNEAQ. V was clipped by 4 bases and J by 2 bases, with 15 bases between them. CDR3 length: 16 amino acids. The CDR3 protein is CASSSTGIGTYNEQFF. The CDR3 coding sequence is TGTGCCAGCAGCTCGACCGGGATAGGAACCTACAATGAGCAGTTCTTC.

The chain employs TRBV7-2 and TRBJ1-2; a weak D match, TRBD1 (5 bases). CDR3 length: 17 residues. V dropped 5 bases and J dropped 6 bases, with 25 bases sitting between them. CDR1 SGHTA and CDR2 FQGNSA come from the germline V gene. CDR3 DNA sequence: TGTGCCAGCAGCAGCCCGTGGCCAAGGGGATTGTGGGATGGCTACACCTTC. This codes for CASSSPWPRGLWDGYTF.

This clonotype was seen a few times. The V call is TRBV29-1, the J call TRBJ2-7; 8 bases fit TRBD1. After removal of 3 bases from V and 0 bases from J, the junction contained 10 bases not matched to a gene. The CDR3 has 16 residues. Germline V CDR1 and CDR2: SQVTM, ANQGSEA. Here the CDR3 DNA reads TGCAGCGTTGAGACACCGGGACAGGATAGCTCCTACGAGCAGTACTTC. Translation: CSVETPGQDSSYEQYF.

The table lists this clonotype with many counts. The chain uses TRBV15 and TRBJ2-3, with TRBD2 matching over 12 bases. V lost 0 bases to trimming and J lost 4 bases; unmatched junction nucleotides: 14. This CDR3 comprises 20 residues. CDR1 and CDR2 (germline): LNHNV, YYDKDF (reference sequence). CDR3 sequence reads: CATSREAVWASGRASDTQYF. The CDR3, as DNA: TGTGCCACCAGCAGAGAGGCGGTCTGGGCTAGCGGGAGGGCCTCAGATACGCAGTATTTT.

J is TRBJ2-1 and V is TRBV6-2 or TRBV6-3; D is possibly TRBD2 (5 bases). Between the trimmed V and J ends, which lost 5 bases and 8 bases, there was a span of 19 bases. The CDR3 is 15 residues long. Germline values: CDR1 MNHEY, CDR2 SVGEGT. The DNA of the CDR3 is TGTGCCAGCAGTAAGGTCGTGGGAGTTCGGGATGAGCAGTTCTTC. It is translated as CASSKVVGVRDEQFF.

This clonotype was picked up a small number of times. The chain joins TRBV9 to TRBJ1-2; a possible D gene is TRBD1 (5 bases). V was cut by 0 bases and J by 4 bases, with 10 bases left in between. The CDR3 sequence is 14 residues long. Germline assignment: CDR1 SGDLS and CDR2 YYNGEE. The CDR3 DNA sequence: TGTGCCAGCAGCGTAGAAGCCCAGGGCTATGGCTACACCTTC. Its protein is CASSVEAQGYGYTF. Based on the CDR3 plus reference TRBV9 and TRBJ1-2, the full variable domain is DSGVTQTPKHLITATGQRVTLRCSPRSGDLSVYWYQQSLDQGLQFLIQYYNGEERAKGNILERFSAQQFPDLHSELNLSSLELGDSALYFCASSVEAQGYGYTFGSGTRLTVV.

The gene calls are TRBV20-1 and TRBJ2-7, with a possible D match to TRBD1 (6 bases). In germline, CDR1 is DFQATT, CDR2 SNEGSKA (reference sequence). The CDR3 sequence is 17 residues long. V lost 6 bases and J lost 0, with 24 bases in between. This CDR3 is CSALGGSRAGSSYEQYF. CDR3 sequence (DNA): TGCAGTGCCCTAGGGGGTTCCCGTGCAGGGAGCTCCTACGAGCAGTACTTC.

This clonotype came up many times. The gene calls are TRBV28 and TRBJ2-7; the match to TRBD1 covers 11 bases. Germline V CDR1 and CDR2: MDHEN, SYDVKM. The V gene end was trimmed by 6 bases and the J gene end by 3 bases; junction bases not matched to a gene: 4. The CDR3 totals 14 residues. The CDR3 bases are TGTGCCAGCAGGCCGGGGACAGGGGGCTACGAGCAGTACTTC. Its translation is CASRPGTGGYEQYF.

The V and J genes are TRBV29-1 and TRBJ1-2; 9 nucleotides line up with TRBD1. CDR1 and CDR2 (germline): SQVTM, ANQGSEA. The CDR3 sequence is 12 residues long. With V trimmed by 6 bases and J by 4 bases, 3 bases remained unmatched. The CDR3 region has the DNA TGCAGCGTACAGGGGGCCAGCTATGGCTACACCTTC. It yields the protein CSVQGASYGYTF.

This chain joins TRBV6-2 or TRBV6-3 and TRBJ2-7, with D perhaps being TRBD1 or TRBD2 (6 bases each). This CDR3 contains 14 residues. With 5 bases removed from V and 4 bases from J, the gap between germline ends came to 15 bases. Germline CDR1 MNHEY, CDR2 SVGEGT. CDR3 DNA sequence: TGTGCCAGCAGTCTACACCGGGGGCCGTACGAGCAGTACTTC. It yields the protein CASSLHRGPYEQYF.

The genes are TRBV20-1 and TRBJ2-7; D might be TRBD1 (6 bases). Germline V gives CDR1 DFQATT, CDR2 SNEGSKA (reference sequence). V dropped 3 bases and J dropped 4 bases, with 13 bases sitting between them. There are 13 residues in the CDR3. CDR3 protein: CSARPDSRYEQYF. For the CDR3, the DNA is TGCAGTGCTAGGCCGGACAGCAGGTACGAGCAGTACTTC.

The chain employs TRBV4-3 and TRBJ2-1, with TRBD2 matching over 8 bases. CDR1 and CDR2 (germline): LGHNA, YSLEER. V shed 1 base and J 4 bases; nucleotides not matched to a gene: 9. The CDR3 consists of 17 residues. The CDR3 bases are TGCGCCAGCAGCCAAGTTCTCGCGGGAGGCCAGTACAATGAGCAGTTCTTC. Translation: CASSQVLAGGQYNEQFF.

In this sample, this clonotype turned up many times. The V gene is TRBV20-1, the J gene TRBJ1-3; D is undetermined. The V gene's germline CDR1 is DFQATT and CDR2 SNEGSKA (reference sequence). V was clipped by 0 bases and J by 4 bases, with 10 bases between them. This CDR3 comprises 14 residues. The CDR3 is CSAREARKGNTIYF. The CDR3, as DNA: TGCAGTGCTAGAGAGGCCAGAAAGGGAAACACCATATATTTT.

J is TRBJ2-7 and V is TRBV10-3; D call uncertain. Looked up from germline, CDR1 is ENHRY and CDR2 is SYGVKD. The V and J ends lost 2 bases and 3 bases respectively, with 5 bases between them. The CDR3 runs to 12 residues. The CDR3 here is CAISEKDYEQYF. In DNA, the CDR3 is TGTGCCATCAGTGAGAAAGACTACGAGCAGTACTTC.

This clonotype appeared a few times. The chain joins TRBV7-9 to TRBJ2-7, with D unresolved. The CDR3 runs to 13 residues. CDR1 SEHNR and CDR2 FQNEAQ come from the germline V gene (reference sequence). With 4 bases removed from V and 3 bases from J, the gap between germline ends came to 10 bases. CDR3: CASSSKTGYEQYF. In DNA form, the CDR3 reads TGTGCCAGCAGCTCTAAGACGGGCTACGAGCAGTACTTC.

Ten or more counts support this clonotype. The rearrangement uses TRBV20-1 and TRBJ2-3; 7 bases are a match to TRBD2. The CDR3 spans 16 residues. Germline CDR1 is DFQATT and CDR2 is SNEGSKA (reference sequence). The V gene end was trimmed by 0 bases and the J gene end by 0 bases; junction bases not matched to a gene: 6. The DNA of the CDR3 is TGCAGTGCTAGAGAGTGGGCGGGGGTCAGCACAGATACGCAGTATTTT. It codes for CSAREWAGVSTDTQYF.

V is TRBV19 and J is TRBJ2-3; no definite D call. The V gene's germline CDR1 is LNHDA and CDR2 SQIVND (reference sequence). The CDR3 runs 10 residues. V was trimmed by 10 bases and J by 10 bases, leaving 12 bases between them. The CDR3 region is CATGPISQYF. The CDR3 DNA follows: TGTGCCACGGGCCCAATTTCGCAGTATTTT.

The sample holds many counts of this clonotype. V is TRBV12-3 or TRBV12-4 and J is TRBJ1-3; possibly TRBD1 for D (5 bases). CDR3 length equals 16 residues. Between the trimmed V and J ends, which lost 5 bases and 1 base, there was a span of 15 bases. The CDR3 spells CASSRGQTDSGNTIYF. The DNA of the CDR3 is TGTGCCAGCAGTCGAGGACAAACAGATTCTGGAAACACCATATATTTT.

This clonotype has just a few counts. The CDR3 coding sequence is TGCGCCAGCAGCCACGAATGGGCGCGGACAGGGGCCGAAAAACTGTTTTTT. Translation gives CASSHEWARTGAEKLFF. V and J are TRBV4-3 and TRBJ1-4, with TRBD1 identical over 9 bases. Germline-derived CDR1 and CDR2 are LGHNA and YSLEER. The CDR3 spans 17 residues. V was clipped by 3 bases and J by 8 bases; unmatched bases: 13.

This clonotype showed up many times. V is TRBV20-1 and J is TRBJ2-3; D ambiguous. Germline V gives CDR1 DFQATT, CDR2 SNEGSKA (reference sequence). CDR3 length: 10 amino acids. Trimming left V 3 bases short and J 2 bases short, with 0 bases between. For the CDR3, the DNA is TGCAGTGCTAGCACAGATACGCAGTATTTT. This sequence encodes CSASTDTQYF.

The V call is TRBV28, the J call TRBJ1-4; D uncertain. The CDR3 spans 12 residues. The germline V gene encodes CDR1 MDHEN and CDR2 SYDVKM. Between the trimmed V and J ends, which lost 7 bases and 8 bases, there was a span of 11 bases. The CDR3 region has the DNA TGTGCCAGCAATATCGGAGGCGAAAAACTGTTTTTT. Translation: CASNIGGEKLFF.

This clonotype came up a few times. The V gene is TRBV7-2, the J gene TRBJ1-2; the D gene is possibly TRBD1 (6 bases). Germline CDR1 and CDR2: SGHTA and FQGNSA. This CDR3 spans 15 amino acids. Between the trimmed V and J ends, which lost 5 bases and 4 bases, there was a span of 17 bases. CDR3 region: CASSVRSRDIYGYTF. The CDR3 DNA sequence: TGTGCCAGCAGCGTAAGAAGCAGGGACATCTATGGCTACACCTTC.

At least ten counts were recorded for this clonotype. The gene calls are TRBV29-1 and TRBJ2-7; no clear D. Germline CDR1 is SQVTM and CDR2 is ANQGSEA. V was trimmed by 6 bases and J by 5 bases, leaving 17 bases between them. This CDR3 contains 13 residues. The CDR3 DNA follows: TGCAGCGTGGTGACTCTACTTACCCACGAGCAGTACTTC. Translating it yields CSVVTLLTHEQYF.